The clone carrying this TCR beta chain was seen repeatedly, ten times or more. No antigen is known for it. This CDR3 contains 14 residues. Germline-derived CDR1 and CDR2 are LGHDT and YNNKEL (reference sequence). Trimming stripped 7 bases from V and 3 bases from J, with 15 bases between. The authors prepared the TCRbeta library with unique molecular identifiers. Via MiXCR, TCRdb re-called the PCR reads, giving one row per CDR3 protein. The data contain hundreds of thousands of distinct CDR3 sequences, roughly a tenth of them singletons. The data originate from a study of T-cell reconstitution after alpha-beta-depleted transplantation in children. Whole-study results and caveats: Newly made T cells mostly supplied T-cell counts and diversity one year after transplant.

The TCR was taken from a child under two years old with acute myeloid leukemia, due to receive a stem cell transplant. Specimen: PBMCs, collected before TCRalphabeta/CD19-depleted stem cell transplant. This chain uses TRBV3-1 with TRBJ1-1; D uncertain. Here the CDR3 reads CASNPGAQYTEAFF. CDR3 DNA sequence: TGTGCCAGCAACCCCGGTGCACAATACACTGAAGCTTTCTTT. Full variable domain (rest looked up from reference TRBV3-1 and TRBJ1-1): DTAVSQTPKYLVTQMGNDKSIKCEQNLGHDTMYWYKQDSKKFLKIMFSYNNKELIINETVPNRFSPKSPDKAHLNLHINSLELGDSAVYFCASNPGAQYTEAFFGQGTRLTVV.